This T cell receptor (beta chain) was obtained from a study of blood T cell repertoires in COVID-19. Across the study: There were acute and convalescent COVID-19 samples, and they came from the United States, Italy and Spain. Nucleic acid was either cDNA or gDNA, and it came from T cells, B-cell-depleted T cells, or PBMCs.

Authors' methods: Amplified reference gene primers provided the basis for estimating nucleated cell counts. The assay was immunoSEQ multiplex PCR, and TCRdb's table has in-frame clones only and misses some. D and trimming were read from the DNA, whereas the V and J calls and clone size are those reported in that table. The sample lists 150,000 or so clones; approximately 87% were seen once. CDR1 is LGHDT and CDR2 is YNNKEL in the germline V gene (reference sequence). The CDR3 has 14 residues. Trimming took 6 bases from V and 4 from J; bases not matched to a gene: 6. The rearrangement uses TRBV3-1 (or the pseudogene TRBV3-2) and TRBJ1-3, with TRBD1 matching over 7 bases. Material: peripheral blood. The origin of this receptor is a man aged 80 or over with acute or convalescent COVID-19. The CDR3 nucleotides are TGTGCCAGCAGTCACACAGGGGTCGGAAACACCATATATTTT. As protein: CASSHTGVGNTIYF.